This paragraph covers one T cell receptor beta chain sequence. The method was immunoSEQ multiplex PCR; TCRdb's version includes in-frame clones alone and lacks a portion of them. The table records around 53,000 clones, 92% of them present only once. The sample is drawn from a study of T cell changes during pregnancy in multiple sclerosis. Germline V gene data show CDR1 as SGHNT and CDR2 as YYREEE (reference sequence). The V gene end was trimmed by 4 bases and the J gene end by 5 bases; junction bases not matched to a gene: 9. The CDR3 sequence is 14 residues long. Sequencing used CD4+ T cells from peripheral blood mononuclear cells, obtained after pregnancy. The rearrangement uses TRBV5-4 and TRBJ2-7, with 7 bases that match TRBD1. This receptor was obtained from a female donor with multiple sclerosis, enrolled in a pregnancy study. The DNA of the CDR3 is TGTGCCAGCAGCCGAGAGGGGGCGTGGGACGAGCAGTACTTC. The encoded protein is CASSREGAWDEQYF.